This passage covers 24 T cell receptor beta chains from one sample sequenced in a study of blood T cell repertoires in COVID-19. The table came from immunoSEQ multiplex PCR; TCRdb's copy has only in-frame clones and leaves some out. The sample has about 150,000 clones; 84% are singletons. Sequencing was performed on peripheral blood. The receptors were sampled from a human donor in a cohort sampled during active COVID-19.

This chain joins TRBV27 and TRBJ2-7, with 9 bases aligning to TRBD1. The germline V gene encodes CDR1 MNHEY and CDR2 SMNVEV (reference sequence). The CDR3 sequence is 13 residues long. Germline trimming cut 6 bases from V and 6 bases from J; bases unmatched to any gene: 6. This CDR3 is CASRRSGQGEQYF. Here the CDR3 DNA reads TGTGCCAGCAGACGATCGGGACAGGGCGAGCAGTACTTC.

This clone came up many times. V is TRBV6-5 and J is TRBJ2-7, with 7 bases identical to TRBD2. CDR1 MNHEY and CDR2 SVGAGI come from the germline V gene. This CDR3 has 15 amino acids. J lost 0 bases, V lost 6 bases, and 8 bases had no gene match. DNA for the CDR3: TGTGCCAGCAGAAGAGAGCGGGGTGTCTCCTACGAGCAGTACTTC. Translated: CASRRERGVSYEQYF.

CDR3 loop: CASSLNRGGGYTF. The CDR3 DNA sequence: TGCGCCAGCAGCCTTAACAGGGGTGGAGGCTACACCTTC. This rearrangement joins TRBV5-1 to TRBJ1-2; 7 bases align to TRBD1. Germline CDR1 SGHRS, CDR2 YFSETQ. This CDR3 comprises 13 residues. With V trimmed by 4 bases and J by 8 bases, 8 bases remained unmatched.

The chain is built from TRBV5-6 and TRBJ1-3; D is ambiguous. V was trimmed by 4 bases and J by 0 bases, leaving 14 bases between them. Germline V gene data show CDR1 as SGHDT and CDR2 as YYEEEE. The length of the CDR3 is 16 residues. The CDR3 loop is CASSRGLFLSGNTIYF. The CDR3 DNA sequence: TGTGCCAGCAGCCGCGGGCTGTTCCTCTCTGGAAACACCATATATTTT.

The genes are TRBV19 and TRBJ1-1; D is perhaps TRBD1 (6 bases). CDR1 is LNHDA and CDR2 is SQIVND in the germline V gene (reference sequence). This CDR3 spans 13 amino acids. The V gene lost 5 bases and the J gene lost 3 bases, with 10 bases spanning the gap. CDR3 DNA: TGTGCCAGTAGTGTACAGGGCGACACTGAAGCTTTCTTT. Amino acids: CASSVQGDTEAFF.

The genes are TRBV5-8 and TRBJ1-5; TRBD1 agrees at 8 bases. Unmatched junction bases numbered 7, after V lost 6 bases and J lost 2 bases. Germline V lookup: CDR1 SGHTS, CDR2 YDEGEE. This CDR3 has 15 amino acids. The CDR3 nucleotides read TGTGCCAGCAAAGACAGGGGATTCGGCAATCAGCCCCAGCATTTT. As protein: CASKDRGFGNQPQHF.

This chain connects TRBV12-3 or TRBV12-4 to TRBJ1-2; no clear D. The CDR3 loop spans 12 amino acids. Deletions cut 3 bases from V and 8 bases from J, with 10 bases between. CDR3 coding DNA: TGTGCCAGCAGTTTGGGAGGGCTAGGCTACACCTTC. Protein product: CASSLGGLGYTF.

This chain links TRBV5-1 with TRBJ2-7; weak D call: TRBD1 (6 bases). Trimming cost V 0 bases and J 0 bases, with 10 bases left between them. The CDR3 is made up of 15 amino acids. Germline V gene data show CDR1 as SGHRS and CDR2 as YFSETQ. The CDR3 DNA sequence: TGCGCCAGCAGCTTGGGGCAGGGGACCTCCTACGAGCAGTACTTC. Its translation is CASSLGQGTSYEQYF.

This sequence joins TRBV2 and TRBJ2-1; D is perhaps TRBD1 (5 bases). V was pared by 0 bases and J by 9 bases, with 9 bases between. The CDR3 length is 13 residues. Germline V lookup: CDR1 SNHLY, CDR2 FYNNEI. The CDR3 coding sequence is TGTGCCAGCAGTGAAGCAGGGGTGAGTGAGCAGTTCTTC. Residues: CASSEAGVSEQFF.

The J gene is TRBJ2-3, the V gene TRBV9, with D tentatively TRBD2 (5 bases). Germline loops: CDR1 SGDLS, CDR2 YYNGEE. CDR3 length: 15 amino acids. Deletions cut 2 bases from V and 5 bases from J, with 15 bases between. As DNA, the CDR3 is TGTGCCAGCAGCGTGTCCGGGATGCTCAGAGATACGCAGTATTTT. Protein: CASSVSGMLRDTQYF.

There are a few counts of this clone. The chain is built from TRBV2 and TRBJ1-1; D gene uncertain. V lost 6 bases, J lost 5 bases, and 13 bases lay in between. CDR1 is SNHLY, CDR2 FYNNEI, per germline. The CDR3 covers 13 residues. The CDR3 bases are TGTGCCAGCAGCGGGGAATCGAGGACTGAAGCTTTCTTT. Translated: CASSGESRTEAFF.

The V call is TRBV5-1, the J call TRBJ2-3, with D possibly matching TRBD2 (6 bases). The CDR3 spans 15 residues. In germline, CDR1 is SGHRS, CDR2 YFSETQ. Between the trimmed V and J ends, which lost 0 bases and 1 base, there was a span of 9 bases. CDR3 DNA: TGCGCCAGCAGCTTGGAGGGACTCCGCACAGATACGCAGTATTTT. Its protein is CASSLEGLRTDTQYF.

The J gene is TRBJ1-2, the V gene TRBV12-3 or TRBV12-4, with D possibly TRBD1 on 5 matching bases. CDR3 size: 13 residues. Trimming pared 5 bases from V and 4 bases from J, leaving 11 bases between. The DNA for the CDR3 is TGTGCCAGCAGTAAGGGGATTGGCTATGGCTACACCTTC. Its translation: CASSKGIGYGYTF.

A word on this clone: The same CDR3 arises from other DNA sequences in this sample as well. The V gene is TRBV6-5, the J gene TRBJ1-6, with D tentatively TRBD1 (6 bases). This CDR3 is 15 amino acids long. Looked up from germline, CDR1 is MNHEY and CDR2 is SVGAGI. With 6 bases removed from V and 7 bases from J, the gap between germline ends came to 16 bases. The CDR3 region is CASSPLGGGNSPLHF. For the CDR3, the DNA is TGTGCCAGCAGCCCCCTGGGAGGGGGAAATTCACCCCTCCACTTT.

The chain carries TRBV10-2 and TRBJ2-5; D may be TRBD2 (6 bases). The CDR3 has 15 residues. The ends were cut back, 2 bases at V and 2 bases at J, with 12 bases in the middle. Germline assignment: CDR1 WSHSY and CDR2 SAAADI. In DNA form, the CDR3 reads TGCGCCAGCAGTGAGGCCAGGGAGGAGCAAGAGACCCAGTACTTC. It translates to CASSEAREEQETQYF.

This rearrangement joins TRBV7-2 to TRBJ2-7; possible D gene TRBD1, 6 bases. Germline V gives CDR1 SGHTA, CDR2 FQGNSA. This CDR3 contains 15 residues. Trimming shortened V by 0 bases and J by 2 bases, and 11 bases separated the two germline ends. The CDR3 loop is CASSLAGTNTYEQYF. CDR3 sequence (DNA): TGTGCCAGCAGCTTAGCCGGGACAAATACCTACGAGCAGTACTTC.

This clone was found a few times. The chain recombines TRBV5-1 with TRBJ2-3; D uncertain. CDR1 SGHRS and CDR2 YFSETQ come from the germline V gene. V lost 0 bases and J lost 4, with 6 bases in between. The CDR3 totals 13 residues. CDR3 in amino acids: CASSLEIADTQYF. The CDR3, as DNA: TGCGCCAGCAGCTTGGAGATAGCAGATACGCAGTATTTT.

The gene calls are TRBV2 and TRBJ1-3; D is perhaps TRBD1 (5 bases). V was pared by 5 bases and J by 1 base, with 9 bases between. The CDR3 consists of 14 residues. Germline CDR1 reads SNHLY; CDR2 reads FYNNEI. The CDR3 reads CASSRTSSGNTIYF. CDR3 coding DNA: TGTGCCAGCAGTCGGACATCGTCTGGAAACACCATATATTTT.

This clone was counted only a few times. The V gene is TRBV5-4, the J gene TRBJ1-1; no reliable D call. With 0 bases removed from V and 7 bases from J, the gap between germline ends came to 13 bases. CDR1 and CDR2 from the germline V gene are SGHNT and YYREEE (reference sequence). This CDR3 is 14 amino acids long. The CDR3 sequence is CASSLDRGSFEAFF. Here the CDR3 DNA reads TGTGCCAGCAGCTTGGACCGGGGAAGCTTTGAAGCTTTCTTT.

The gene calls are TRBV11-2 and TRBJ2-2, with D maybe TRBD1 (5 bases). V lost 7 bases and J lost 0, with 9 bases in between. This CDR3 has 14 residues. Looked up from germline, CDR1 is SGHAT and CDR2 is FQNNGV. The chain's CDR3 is CASTRVSNTGELFF. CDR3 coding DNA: TGTGCCAGCACCAGGGTTTCGAACACCGGGGAGCTGTTTTTT. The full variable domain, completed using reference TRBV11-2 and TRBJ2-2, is EAGVAQSPRYKIIEKRQSVAFWCNPISGHATLYWYQQILGQGPKLLIQFQNNGVVDDSQLPKDRFSAERLKGVDSTLKIQPAKLEDSAVYLCASTRVSNTGELFFGEGSRLTVL.

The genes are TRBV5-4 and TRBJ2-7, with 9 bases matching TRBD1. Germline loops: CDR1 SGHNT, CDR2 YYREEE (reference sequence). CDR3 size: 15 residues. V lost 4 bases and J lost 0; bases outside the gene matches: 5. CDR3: CASSTGQGSSYEQYF. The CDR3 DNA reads TGTGCCAGCAGCACCGGACAGGGGAGCTCCTACGAGCAGTACTTC. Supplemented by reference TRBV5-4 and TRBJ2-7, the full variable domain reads ETGVTQSPTHLIKTRGQQVTLRCSSQSGHNTVSWYQQALGQGPQFIFQYYREEENGRGNFPPRFSGLQFPNYSSELNVNALELDDSALYLCASSTGQGSSYEQYFGPGTRLTVT.

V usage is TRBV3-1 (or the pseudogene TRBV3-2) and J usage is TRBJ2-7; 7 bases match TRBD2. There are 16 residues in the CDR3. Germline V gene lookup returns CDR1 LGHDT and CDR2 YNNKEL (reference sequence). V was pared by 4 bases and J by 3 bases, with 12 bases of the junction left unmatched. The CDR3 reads CASSPSRTREYYEQYV. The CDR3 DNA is TGTGCCAGCAGCCCCTCCCGGACTAGAGAGTACTACGAGCAGTACGTC.

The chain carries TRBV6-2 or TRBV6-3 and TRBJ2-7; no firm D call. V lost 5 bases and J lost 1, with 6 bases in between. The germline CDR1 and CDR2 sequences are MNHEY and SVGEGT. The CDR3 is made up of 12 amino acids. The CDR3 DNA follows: TGTGCCAGCAGTCCAGAATCCTACGAGCAGTACTTC. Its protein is CASSPESYEQYF.

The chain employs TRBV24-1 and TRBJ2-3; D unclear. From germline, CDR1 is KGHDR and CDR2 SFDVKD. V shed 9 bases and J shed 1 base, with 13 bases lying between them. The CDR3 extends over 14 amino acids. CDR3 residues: CATADHRGTDTQYF. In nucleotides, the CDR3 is TGTGCCACCGCTGATCATAGAGGCACAGATACGCAGTATTTT.